This TCR beta chain stems from a study of cytomegalovirus exposure and HLA in healthy donors. Notes on the study in general: HLA restriction was apparent for most CMV-associated TCR beta chains in a later analysis.

In its sample, this clone was seen once. Its matching antigen is unknown. Both 60 Vbeta primers and 13 Jbeta primers went into the PCR. Data came from immunoSEQ multiplex PCR; TCRdb stores just in-frame clones and leaves some out. The repertoire holds over 50,000 clones, with around 89% as singletons. V lost 6 bases and J lost 9, with 18 bases in between. The germline CDR1 and CDR2 sequences are MDHEN and SYDVKM. The CDR3 is 14 amino acids. This receptor was taken from a man aged 30-40 years in good health and CMV-seropositive. The sequencing sample was made of PBMCs. This rearrangement joins TRBV28 to TRBJ1-5; possibly TRBD1 for D (5 bases). CDR3 bases: TGTGCCAGCAGCCCCGGGGGGAGCACGAGGCCCCAGCATTTT. Translated: CASSPGGSTRPQHF.